This entry is about one T cell receptor beta chain. Its antigen target is currently unknown. No base-level quality is on record; no much larger clone is a single base apart. This sample is part of a study of graft-versus-host responses after intestinal transplantation (dated by TCRdb to 2020 to 2022). The study in broad terms: The transplants that recipients received were multivisceral, liver-intestinal, or isolated intestinal. Anti-thymocyte globulin induction was given to all recipients, followed by maintenance tacrolimus and steroids for 3 to 4 years. Bulk TCR-beta CDR3 sequencing was used to track graft-versus-host and host-versus-graft alloreactive T cell clones in the graft, circulation and bone marrow after intestinal transplantation. To identify alloreactive clones, pre-transplant mixed lymphocyte reaction products were sequenced and compared with unstimulated pre-transplant donor and recipient T cells. A cohort of some 24 intestinal transplant recipients, including one retransplant, was enrolled, and 3 patients lacking pretransplant specimens were excluded. A peak of at least 4% donor T cells among recipient peripheral blood mononuclear cells was the definition used for donor T cell macrochimerism. Samples from three later patients were sequenced in-house on an Illumina MiSeq with MiXCR processing rather than by the commercial service.

The full study reports these points: In patients with donor T cell macrochimerism, the allografts had high GvH to HvG T cell clonal ratios. Peak levels of circulating GvH clones were associated with declines in HvG clones early after transplant. Conclusions were limited by the relatively low number and heterogeneity of intestinal transplant patients. GvH clones were found in recipient bone marrow, and some of the GvH clones appeared earlier in ileal mucosa or blood, which is consistent with an intestinal mucosal origin.

The library relied on the immunoSEQ multiplex PCR assay. For most patients, genomic DNA was isolated with the Qiagen DNeasy Blood and Tissue Kit and sent frozen to Adaptive Biotechnologies for TCR sequencing. For most patients, genomic DNA was subjected to high-throughput TCR-beta CDR3 sequencing by Adaptive Biotechnologies. The authors' analysis ran thus. Adaptive's ImmunoSEQ software was the source of the TCR sequencing data for over 15 patients, while a few other patients were processed with MiXCR and VDJtools. CD4 versus CD8 sorting errors were corrected by removing sequences found in both subsets at a frequency ratio below 5:1. CDR3 nucleotide sequences shared between donor and recipient were removed because their origin could not be assigned. To count as alloreactive, a clone needed at least 2-fold expansion over unstimulated cells and a minimum CFSE-low frequency of 0.002% (template counts) or 0.001% (read counts). A clone was considered mappable if detected in the sequenced pre-transplant spleen, lymph node, or MLR CFSE-low populations of the donor or recipient. Cumulative frequency of alloreactive clones was calculated as a percentage of all sequences weighted by copy number. In TCRdb, the immuneACCESS table is reduced to in-frame sequences with V and J assigned. These tables do not hold every clone; where another copy was compared, an unresolved V gene accounts for under half, and the others remain unexplained. The V and J calls and clone size are taken from that table; D and trimming were inferred from the DNA. Present in this sample are about 99,000 clones, 80% to 95% of which were seen just once. The leading ten clones occupy 1.2% of the sample.

Taken from cysteine to phenylalanine, the CDR3 has 16 residues. CDR3 DNA is the only sequence kept; it has 48 bases, read in frame from the first base. CDR1 and CDR2, looked up from the germline V gene, are KGHSH and LQKENI. Trimming takes 2 bases from V and 2 bases from J, and the germline ends sit 10 bases apart. The meaning of the sample's time point label: cells obtained before transplantation from donor or recipient. CD3+CD4+ and CD3+CD8+ populations were FACS-sorted from unstimulated pre-transplant donor and recipient cells taken from spleen or lymph nodes. This specimen consisted of unstimulated CD8+ T cells sorted from spleen or lymph node cells, obtained before intestinal transplant. This receptor was identified in a human donor who received an intestinal transplant. This sequence uses TRBV18 and TRBJ1-6; the D gene assignment is ambiguous. The CDR3 protein: CASSPARYPYNSPLHF. The DNA is as follows: TGTGCCAGCTCACCAGCGAGGTATCCCTATAATTCACCCCTCCACTTT.